The 6 T cell receptor beta chains presented below share a single source sample, sequenced in a study of T-cell memory formation after mild COVID-19. One entry per CDR3 protein results from TCRdb running MiXCR on the 5' RACE reads. The sample gives around 180,000 distinct CDR3 sequences, approximately 18% of which show up once; 3.9% is in the top ten. Sequenced sample: PBMCs or a T cell subset sorted from them (not recorded which). Receptor source: a man younger than 35 who had mild COVID-19 (a few samples of this study predate the infection). Cell type and time point are not known.

The chain has TRBV5-1 and TRBJ2-7, with D possibly matching TRBD1 (6 bases). V lost 0 bases and J lost 2, with 12 bases in between. The germline V gene encodes CDR1 SGHRS and CDR2 YFSETQ. The CDR3 totals 15 residues. Here the CDR3 DNA reads TGCGCCAGCAGCTTGGGGACAGAACCAACCTACGAGCAGTACGTC. Amino acid sequence: CASSLGTEPTYEQYV.

This clonotype was seen only a few times. The chain is built from TRBV7-2 and TRBJ2-5; D possibly corresponds to TRBD1 (5 bases). CDR1 SGHTA and CDR2 FQGNSA come from the germline V gene. The V end lost 4 bases, the J end lost 3 bases, and 12 bases lay between the germline ends. CDR3 length: 14 residues. The DNA of the CDR3 is TGTGCCAGCAGCTGGTACGACAGAAAAGAGACCCAGTACTTC. Translating gives CASSWYDRKETQYF.

The V call is TRBV4-3, the J call TRBJ2-1; D perhaps matches TRBD2 (7 bases). The V end lost 0 bases, the J end lost 6 bases, and 12 bases lay between the germline ends. Germline-derived CDR1 and CDR2 are LGHNA and YSLEER. The CDR3 consists of 15 residues. CDR3: CASSQDTGGGNEQFF. CDR3 bases: TGCGCCAGCAGCCAAGATACGGGGGGCGGCAATGAGCAGTTCTTC.

This clonotype was observed a single time. CDR3 bases: TGTGCCAGCAGCTTAACCACGGAGTACAATGAGCAGTTCTTC. Its protein product is CASSLTTEYNEQFF. This chain connects TRBV7-9 to TRBJ2-1, with D unclear. The CDR3 loop spans 14 amino acids. The V end was cut by 2 bases, the J end by 4 bases, with 9 bases between. From germline, CDR1 is SEHNR and CDR2 FQNEAQ (reference sequence). Full variable domain (rest looked up from reference TRBV7-9 and TRBJ2-1): DTGVSQNPRHKITKRGQNVTFRCDPISEHNRLYWYRQTLGQGPEFLTYFQNEAQLEKSRLLSDRFSAERPKGSFSTLEIQRTEQGDSAMYLCASSLTTEYNEQFFGPGTRLTVL.

This chain links TRBV6-2 or TRBV6-3 with TRBJ2-5, with a weak D call TRBD2 (5 bases). The V gene's germline CDR1 is MNHEY and CDR2 SVGEGT. The V end lost 5 bases, the J end lost 5 bases, and 12 bases lay between the germline ends. This CDR3 contains 13 residues. CDR3 sequence (DNA): TGTGCCAGCAGTAACCTAGCTTCGGAGACCCAGTACTTC. Translation: CASSNLASETQYF.

The table lists this clonotype with a few counts. V gene TRBV7-6 combines with J gene TRBJ2-4, with TRBD2 identical over 9 bases. The CDR3 runs 16 residues. Looked up from germline, CDR1 is SGHVS and CDR2 is FNYEAQ. The trim removed 0 bases at V and 10 bases at J, leaving 10 bases unmatched. CDR3 bases: TGTGCCAGCAGCTTAGCGGCTAGCGGGGACTTTGGGATTCAGTACTTC. Translating gives CASSLAASGDFGIQYF. The full variable domain, its missing parts supplied by reference TRBV7-6 and TRBJ2-4, is GAGVSQSPRYKVTKRGQDVALRCDPISGHVSLYWYRQALGQGPEFLTYFNYEAQQDKSGLPNDRFSAERPEGSISTLTIQRTEQRDSAMYRCASSLAASGDFGIQYFGAGTRLSVL.